The 6 T cell receptor beta chains below were found in one sample sequenced in a study of post-analysis software for immune sequencing data. Study-level results: TRBV5-6, TRBV5-1 and TRBV20-1 were among five TRBV segments more frequent in patients than controls.

Their antigen targets remain unknown. Presence of unique molecular identifiers characterized the TCR beta cDNA libraries. TCRdb re-analysed the PCR reads in MiXCR, keeping a single row per CDR3 protein. The data show around 440,000 distinct CDR3 sequences, under 55% seen once. Specimen: blood. Every receptor here comes from a girl under 18 with multiple sclerosis.

This clonotype was seen ten or more times. J is TRBJ1-1 and V is TRBV20-1, with unresolved D. CDR1 is DFQATT and CDR2 is SNEGSKA in the germline V gene (reference sequence). CDR3 length: 11 amino acids. Trimming removed 4 bases at V and 4 bases at J, with 7 bases between. CDR3: CSANRGTEAFF. Here the CDR3 DNA reads TGCAGTGCTAACCGGGGCACTGAAGCTTTCTTT.

The chain's CDR3 is CASSKGLAGVDNEQFF. The CDR3 region has the DNA TGTGCCAGCAGCAAGGGACTAGCGGGGGTTGACAATGAGCAGTTCTTC. The gene calls are TRBV13 and TRBJ2-1, with 14 positions matching TRBD2. Germline assignment: CDR1 PRHDT and CDR2 FYEKMQ (reference sequence). This CDR3 region has 16 residues. Unmatched junction bases numbered 5, after V lost 5 bases and J lost 5 bases.

The chain has TRBV20-1 and TRBJ2-1; D is ambiguous. The CDR3 has 16 residues. Germline V CDR1 and CDR2: DFQATT, SNEGSKA (reference sequence). V was shortened by 0 bases and J by 8 bases, with 20 bases between the two germline ends. CDR3 sequence: CSARDLGAKVGDEQFF. In DNA form, the CDR3 reads TGCAGTGCTAGAGATTTGGGCGCAAAAGTTGGCGATGAGCAGTTCTTC.

This clonotype occurred many times. The V and J genes are TRBV28 and TRBJ2-1; TRBD1 might be the D (6 bases). The CDR3 covers 16 residues. CDR1 and CDR2 from the germline V gene are MDHEN and SYDVKM. Trimming pared 4 bases from V and 3 bases from J, leaving 16 bases between. The CDR3 DNA sequence: TGTGCCAGCAGTTCTATTGACATCAGGGGCTACAATGAGCAGTTCTTC. Encoded protein: CASSSIDIRGYNEQFF.

There are many counts of this clonotype. V usage is TRBV12-3 or TRBV12-4 and J usage is TRBJ2-3, with unresolved D. The CDR3 runs 17 residues. V gave up 3 bases and J gave up 0 bases, with 16 bases separating them. The CDR3 sequence is CASSFPSYVASTDTQYF. The CDR3 DNA reads TGTGCCAGCAGTTTCCCCAGTTACGTAGCTAGCACAGATACGCAGTATTTT.

The chain is built from TRBV7-8 and TRBJ2-7; the match to TRBD2 covers 8 bases. Germline CDR1 SGHVS, CDR2 FQNEAQ. This CDR3 is 14 amino acids long. The junction had 5 bases not matched to a gene; V was cut back by 5 bases and J by 2 bases. CDR3 bases: TGTGCCAGCAGCCAGCCGGGACTAGCCTACGAGCAGTACTTC. As protein: CASSQPGLAYEQYF.